This TCR beta chain came from a study of breast tumors, draining lymph nodes, adjacent tissues. Study-level results: Findings are consistent with lymph node origin and intratumoral expansion of most tumor T cells. The lymph node origin of tumor T cells was framed as consistent with a hypothesis, not demonstrated. Tumors had less TCR diversity than lymph nodes, more than nontumor tissue. Compared with basal-like, luminal-like tumors shared significantly more repertoire with nontumor tissue.

This clonotype came up a few times. Its target is unknown. Axillary draining lymph nodes of breast cancer patients supplied the node samples. TCRdb re-called the multiplex PCR reads with MiXCR, one entry per CDR3 protein. Among approximately 250,000 distinct CDR3 sequences listed, less than 35% were seen once. In germline, CDR1 is MDHEN, CDR2 SYDVKM. CDR3 length: 12 residues. Trimming shortened V by 7 bases and J by 4 bases, and 8 bases separated the two germline ends. The specimen sequenced was axillary lymph node tissue. The rearrangement links TRBV28 to TRBJ1-5; no clear D. This clonotype was obtained from a female donor with breast cancer. Some clones in this sample may be carry-over from other donors' samples. This CDR3 is CASISQNQPQHF. Written as DNA, the CDR3 is TGTGCCAGCATAAGTCAGAATCAGCCCCAGCATTTT.